This TCR beta chain was recorded in a study of prognosis after radiotherapy for stage I lung cancer. Findings and caveats of the study: A difference in TRBV and TRBJ gene usage was reportedly seen between patients with and without metastases. After stereotactic body radiation therapy, median unique TCR clones were about 7,000, down from under 12,000.

Germline CDR1 and CDR2: MNHNS and SASEGT. Between the trimmed V and J ends, which lost 7 bases and 1 base, there was a span of 9 bases. The CDR3 extends over 13 amino acids. CDR3 of TCR beta was amplified from genomic DNA via a two-round multiplex PCR. The first round of PCR was done with primers that matched each TRBV and TRBJ gene. Primers of the universal type were employed in the second round of PCR. Each CDR3 protein gets one entry after TCRdb re-called the multiplex PCR reads with MiXCR. Among 8,500 or so distinct CDR3 sequences listed, 62% were seen once. This clonotype ranks as medium-sized. As yet, its antigen is unknown.

Here the sequenced sample was PBMCs, taken before or after stereotactic body radiation therapy (not recorded which). The rearrangement links TRBV6-1 to TRBJ2-3, with D perhaps matching TRBD2 (5 bases). The receptor comes from a donor at least 50 years old with non-small cell lung cancer. The CDR3 loop reads CASNGKGTDTQYF. In nucleotides, the CDR3 is TGTGCCAGCAACGGGAAGGGCACAGATACGCAGTATTTT.